Listed below are T cell receptor beta chains from one sample, sequenced in a study of blood T cell repertoires in COVID-19. Sequenced by immunoSEQ multiplex PCR; TCRdb stores in-frame clones only, minus some. The sample has 300,000 or so clones, more than 70% seen once. The specimen sequenced was peripheral blood. All receptors derive from a woman aged 25 to 39 who had recovered from COVID-19. Both conserved end residues are part of each CDR3. Fields, in order: clone size, J gene, CDR3 length, D gene, V gene, CDR3 DNA, CDR3 protein. A D gene is named only where the DNA matches it firmly. Expanded clones are given a class, and other clones once, few, many or no size at all.

clone_size: NA; j_call: TRBJ1-4; cdr3_length: 13; d_call: NA; v_call: TRBV7-3; cdr3_nt: TGTGCCAGCAGCCCGTCGACCGGGGAAAAACTGTTTTTT; cdr3_aa: CASSPSTGEKLFF
clone_size: NA; j_call: TRBJ2-3; cdr3_length: 15; d_call: NA; v_call: TRBV5-4; cdr3_nt: TGTGCCAGCAGCTTGACAGGCCGAGGAGCAGATACGCAGTATTTT; cdr3_aa: CASSLTGRGADTQYF
clone_size: NA; j_call: TRBJ1-1; cdr3_length: 16; d_call: NA; v_call: TRBV5-1; cdr3_nt: TGCGCCAGCAGCTTGGCCCGGGAGGGGGGATTCACTGAAGCTTTCTTT; cdr3_aa: CASSLAREGGFTEAFF
clone_size: NA; j_call: TRBJ2-2; cdr3_length: 19; d_call: TRBD1; v_call: TRBV24-1; cdr3_nt: TGTGCCACCAGTGCCCCGGGACAGGGGGCCAGCTCGAACACCGGGGAGCTGTTTTTT; cdr3_aa: CATSAPGQGASSNTGELFF
clone_size: NA; j_call: TRBJ1-2; cdr3_length: 14; d_call: TRBD1; v_call: TRBV6-5; cdr3_nt: TGTGCCAGCAGTTACGGGGGACAGCCCTATGGCTACACCTTC; cdr3_aa: CASSYGGQPYGYTF
clone_size: NA; j_call: TRBJ2-3; cdr3_length: 13; d_call: NA; v_call: TRBV5-1; cdr3_nt: TGCGCCAGCAGTAACGCTAGAGGGGATACGCAGTATTTT; cdr3_aa: CASSNARGDTQYF
clone_size: NA; j_call: TRBJ1-5; cdr3_length: 17; d_call: NA; v_call: TRBV6-2/TRBV6-3; cdr3_nt: TGTGCCAGCAGTTACTCGATATTGGGCCAGCGGGATCAGCCCCAGCATTTT; cdr3_aa: CASSYSILGQRDQPQHF
clone_size: NA; j_call: TRBJ1-2; cdr3_length: 15; d_call: TRBD1; v_call: TRBV2; cdr3_nt: TGTGCCAGCACCGGAGGCCAGGGGGACGGGAGTGGCTACACCTTC; cdr3_aa: CASTGGQGDGSGYTF
clone_size: NA; j_call: TRBJ2-4; cdr3_length: 14; d_call: NA; v_call: TRBV2; cdr3_nt: TGTGCCAGCACCCGAATGGACAGTAAAAACATTCAGTACTTC; cdr3_aa: CASTRMDSKNIQYF
clone_size: NA; j_call: TRBJ2-7; cdr3_length: 14; d_call: NA; v_call: TRBV5-1; cdr3_nt: TGCGCCAGCAGCCCCAGGACAGCCATTACCGAGCAGTACTTC; cdr3_aa: CASSPRTAITEQYF
clone_size: many; j_call: TRBJ1-6; cdr3_length: 13; d_call: NA; v_call: TRBV10-3; cdr3_nt: TGTGCCATCACGGCCGCCGAGGAATCACCCCTCCACTTT; cdr3_aa: CAITAAEESPLHF
clone_size: NA; j_call: TRBJ1-1; cdr3_length: 12; d_call: NA; v_call: TRBV7-2; cdr3_nt: TGTGCCAGCAGCTTAGCGCAGGGGAGCGCTTTCTTT; cdr3_aa: CASSLAQGSAFF
clone_size: NA; j_call: TRBJ1-2; cdr3_length: 14; d_call: TRBD1; v_call: TRBV5-6; cdr3_nt: TGTGCCAGCAGGACTGACAGGGAATGGGGTGGCTACACCTTC; cdr3_aa: CASRTDREWGGYTF
clone_size: NA; j_call: TRBJ1-1; cdr3_length: 16; d_call: NA; v_call: TRBV30; cdr3_nt: TGTGCCTGGAGTTGGACTCCTGGTTCGGATGGCACTGAAGCTTTCTTT; cdr3_aa: CAWSWTPGSDGTEAFF
clone_size: NA; j_call: TRBJ2-7; cdr3_length: 11; d_call: NA; v_call: TRBV16; cdr3_nt: TGTGCCAGCAGTCTTTCCTACGAGCAGTACTTC; cdr3_aa: CASSLSYEQYF
clone_size: NA; j_call: TRBJ1-2; cdr3_length: 13; d_call: NA; v_call: TRBV28; cdr3_nt: TGTGCCAGCAGTTTGCTTGGAGGCTATGGCTACACCTTC; cdr3_aa: CASSLLGGYGYTF
clone_size: once; j_call: TRBJ2-2; cdr3_length: 16; d_call: NA; v_call: TRBV7-3; cdr3_nt: TGTGCCAGCAGCTCTCCGGACAGCTGGAACACCGGGGAGCTGTTTTTT; cdr3_aa: CASSSPDSWNTGELFF
clone_size: NA; j_call: TRBJ2-5; cdr3_length: 14; d_call: TRBD1; v_call: TRBV4-1; cdr3_nt: TGCGCCAGCAGCCAAGACAGGGGGCGAGAGACCCAGTACTTC; cdr3_aa: CASSQDRGRETQYF
clone_size: NA; j_call: TRBJ1-2; cdr3_length: 16; d_call: TRBD1; v_call: TRBV2; cdr3_nt: TGTGCCAGCAGTGAAGTTATAAGGGGGCGCGTATATGGCTACACCTTC; cdr3_aa: CASSEVIRGRVYGYTF
clone_size: NA; j_call: TRBJ1-2; cdr3_length: 14; d_call: NA; v_call: TRBV14; cdr3_nt: TGTGCCAGCAGCCAGGGCAGTTCTACATATGGCTACACCTTC; cdr3_aa: CASSQGSSTYGYTF
clone_size: once; j_call: TRBJ2-3; cdr3_length: 13; d_call: TRBD2; v_call: TRBV2; cdr3_nt: TGTGCCAGTAGACTAGCGGGGCGGGATACGCAGTATTTT; cdr3_aa: CASRLAGRDTQYF
clone_size: once; j_call: TRBJ2-5; cdr3_length: 16; d_call: TRBD1; v_call: TRBV5-1; cdr3_nt: TGCGCCAGCAGCTTGTTAGGGGGCCACCGTGGAGAGACCCAGTACTTC; cdr3_aa: CASSLLGGHRGETQYF
clone_size: NA; j_call: TRBJ2-7; cdr3_length: 13; d_call: NA; v_call: TRBV5-4; cdr3_nt: TGTGCCAGCAGCGACGACAGTTATTACGAGCAGTACTTC; cdr3_aa: CASSDDSYYEQYF
clone_size: NA; j_call: TRBJ2-1; cdr3_length: 17; d_call: TRBD2; v_call: TRBV27; cdr3_nt: TGTGCCAGCAGTTCGAGCATACTAGCGGGGGGAAGCGTTGAGCAGTTCTTC; cdr3_aa: CASSSSILAGGSVEQFF
clone_size: NA; j_call: TRBJ1-1; cdr3_length: 14; d_call: TRBD1; v_call: TRBV9; cdr3_nt: TGTGCCAGCAGCCCGTGGACAGGGAACACTGAAGCTTTCTTT; cdr3_aa: CASSPWTGNTEAFF
clone_size: NA; j_call: TRBJ2-6; cdr3_length: 15; d_call: NA; v_call: TRBV28; cdr3_nt: TGTGCCAGCAGTTCTGCCGCTGGGGGGACCAACGTCCTGACTTTC; cdr3_aa: CASSSAAGGTNVLTF
clone_size: NA; j_call: TRBJ1-4; cdr3_length: 13; d_call: NA; v_call: TRBV19; cdr3_nt: TGTGCCAGTAGTATGGCAGTGAGGATTAAACTGTTTTTT; cdr3_aa: CASSMAVRIKLFF
clone_size: NA; j_call: TRBJ2-6; cdr3_length: 17; d_call: TRBD1; v_call: TRBV5-6; cdr3_nt: TGTGCCAGCAGCCAGGACAGGGGGCGGGCTGGGGCCAACGTCCTGACTTTC; cdr3_aa: CASSQDRGRAGANVLTF
clone_size: NA; j_call: TRBJ2-2; cdr3_length: 11; d_call: NA; v_call: TRBV3-1/TRBV3-2; cdr3_nt: TGTGCCAGCAGCCCCGCCGGGGAGCTGTTTTTT; cdr3_aa: CASSPAGELFF
clone_size: NA; j_call: TRBJ1-1; cdr3_length: 13; d_call: NA; v_call: TRBV7-3; cdr3_nt: TGTGCCAGCAGCTTTGGCGGGAACACTGAAGCTTTCTTT; cdr3_aa: CASSFGGNTEAFF
clone_size: NA; j_call: TRBJ1-1; cdr3_length: 16; d_call: TRBD1; v_call: TRBV5-4; cdr3_nt: TGTGCCAGCAGCTTGGGACAGGGGAGAGGGGACACTGAAGCTTTCTTT; cdr3_aa: CASSLGQGRGDTEAFF
clone_size: NA; j_call: TRBJ1-6; cdr3_length: 15; d_call: NA; v_call: TRBV28; cdr3_nt: TGTGCCAGCAGTGAGAGCGGACAGTATAATTCACCCCTCCACTTT; cdr3_aa: CASSESGQYNSPLHF
clone_size: few; j_call: TRBJ1-6; cdr3_length: 15; d_call: NA; v_call: TRBV5-1; cdr3_nt: TGCGCCAGCAGCTCCATGACAGGTCCCAATTCACCCCTCCACTTT; cdr3_aa: CASSSMTGPNSPLHF
clone_size: NA; j_call: TRBJ2-7; cdr3_length: 15; d_call: TRBD1; v_call: TRBV13; cdr3_nt: TGTGCCAGCAGCCCGACAGGGGGCGCATCGTACGAGCAGTACTTC; cdr3_aa: CASSPTGGASYEQYF
clone_size: few; j_call: TRBJ2-1; cdr3_length: 13; d_call: NA; v_call: TRBV2; cdr3_nt: TGTGCCAGTGGGGGGGCCTCCTACAATGAGCAGTTCTTC; cdr3_aa: CASGGASYNEQFF
clone_size: NA; j_call: TRBJ1-1; cdr3_length: 13; d_call: NA; v_call: TRBV3-1/TRBV3-2; cdr3_nt: TGTGCCAGCAACGGGGGGGGAGGCACTGAAGCTTTCTTT; cdr3_aa: CASNGGGGTEAFF
clone_size: NA; j_call: TRBJ1-2; cdr3_length: 18; d_call: TRBD1; v_call: TRBV5-1; cdr3_nt: TGCGCCAGCAGCTCTATCCTGAGCCAGGGGGCGAGGAACTATGGCTACACCTTC; cdr3_aa: CASSSILSQGARNYGYTF
clone_size: NA; j_call: TRBJ2-7; cdr3_length: 15; d_call: NA; v_call: TRBV7-3; cdr3_nt: TGTGCCAGCAGCTTAGGAGCCGCAGGGACATACGAGCAGTACTTC; cdr3_aa: CASSLGAAGTYEQYF
clone_size: NA; j_call: TRBJ2-1; cdr3_length: 13; d_call: NA; v_call: TRBV15; cdr3_nt: TGTGCCACCAGCAGAGATCCCGTCTATGAGCAGTTCTTC; cdr3_aa: CATSRDPVYEQFF
clone_size: NA; j_call: TRBJ2-7; cdr3_length: 13; d_call: TRBD1; v_call: TRBV19; cdr3_nt: TGTGCCAGTAGTACGACAGGGATCTACGAGCAGTACTTC; cdr3_aa: CASSTTGIYEQYF
clone_size: NA; j_call: TRBJ2-7; cdr3_length: 13; d_call: NA; v_call: TRBV27; cdr3_nt: TGTGCCAGCAGTCCGGGGGACCTCTACGAGCAGTACTTC; cdr3_aa: CASSPGDLYEQYF
clone_size: NA; j_call: TRBJ1-1; cdr3_length: 14; d_call: TRBD1; v_call: TRBV19; cdr3_nt: TGTGCCAGTAGAAGGACAGGGGGGAGCACTGAAGCTTTCTTT; cdr3_aa: CASRRTGGSTEAFF
clone_size: NA; j_call: TRBJ1-6; cdr3_length: 17; d_call: NA; v_call: TRBV28; cdr3_nt: TGTGCCAGCAGTCCCCGCGGGGCCGGGGCGTATAATTCACCCCTCCACTTT; cdr3_aa: CASSPRGAGAYNSPLHF
clone_size: NA; j_call: TRBJ2-2; cdr3_length: 15; d_call: NA; v_call: TRBV28; cdr3_nt: TGTGCCAGCAGTTTGGTGACATTCGACACCGGGGAGCTGTTTTTT; cdr3_aa: CASSLVTFDTGELFF
clone_size: NA; j_call: TRBJ1-2; cdr3_length: 13; d_call: TRBD1; v_call: TRBV5-1; cdr3_nt: TGCGCCAGCAGCTTCCGGTACAGGGGTGGCTACACCTTC; cdr3_aa: CASSFRYRGGYTF
clone_size: NA; j_call: TRBJ2-5; cdr3_length: 13; d_call: TRBD2; v_call: TRBV28; cdr3_nt: TGTGCCAGCACCGGCGGGGGGGGAGAGACCCAGTACTTC; cdr3_aa: CASTGGGGETQYF
clone_size: NA; j_call: TRBJ2-3; cdr3_length: 12; d_call: NA; v_call: TRBV3-1/TRBV3-2; cdr3_nt: TGTGCCAGCAGCGAGCAGGGGGATACGCAGTATTTT; cdr3_aa: CASSEQGDTQYF
clone_size: NA; j_call: TRBJ1-2; cdr3_length: 15; d_call: NA; v_call: TRBV4-3; cdr3_nt: TGCGCCAGCAGCCAAGATGTGACAGCCAACTATGGCTACACCTTC; cdr3_aa: CASSQDVTANYGYTF
clone_size: NA; j_call: TRBJ2-7; cdr3_length: 13; d_call: NA; v_call: TRBV27; cdr3_nt: TGTGCCAGCAGACCTGAGGCAACCTACGAGCAGTACTTC; cdr3_aa: CASRPEATYEQYF
clone_size: NA; j_call: TRBJ1-2; cdr3_length: 13; d_call: NA; v_call: TRBV6-1; cdr3_nt: TGTGCCAGCAGTGAAGTGGCAGTCTATGGCTACACCTTC; cdr3_aa: CASSEVAVYGYTF
clone_size: NA; j_call: TRBJ1-2; cdr3_length: 13; d_call: NA; v_call: TRBV7-6; cdr3_nt: TGTGCCAGCAGCTTAGGCCCGCAGCGGGGCTACACCTTC; cdr3_aa: CASSLGPQRGYTF
clone_size: NA; j_call: TRBJ2-3; cdr3_length: 13; d_call: NA; v_call: TRBV29-1; cdr3_nt: TGCAGCGTTGAAAAACAAGACACAGATACGCAGTATTTT; cdr3_aa: CSVEKQDTDTQYF